This T cell receptor beta chain comes out of a study of CD8 T cell repertoires and HIV-1 epitope variants. At the level of the study: T cells were stimulated with Twenty-five Gag and Nef peptides separately. Study findings and constraints: Of 8 or 9 antigen-specific beta clonotypes, about six appeared to cross-react with escape variants. No clonotypes responded to the TAALDMSHF plasma variant; five or six recognized KF9, one HW9.

Worth noting for this clone: The antigen is unknown.

The germline CDR1 and CDR2 sequences are SQVTM and ANQGSEA. This CDR3 is 13 amino acids long. V was clipped by 6 bases and J by 4 bases; unmatched bases: 7. The table came from immunoSEQ multiplex PCR; TCRdb's copy has only in-frame clones and leaves some out. The sample comprises several thousand clones, around 70% of which are singletons, and roughly two fifths rests with the top ten. The receptor comes from a male donor with HIV. V gene TRBV29-1 combines with J gene TRBJ1-1; 8 nucleotides align to TRBD1. The sequenced sample was cultured CD8+ T cells derived from PBMCs. The CDR3 nucleotides are TGCAGCGTGGGGCAGGGGGCGTTCACTGAAGCTTTCTTT. Translation: CSVGQGAFTEAFF.